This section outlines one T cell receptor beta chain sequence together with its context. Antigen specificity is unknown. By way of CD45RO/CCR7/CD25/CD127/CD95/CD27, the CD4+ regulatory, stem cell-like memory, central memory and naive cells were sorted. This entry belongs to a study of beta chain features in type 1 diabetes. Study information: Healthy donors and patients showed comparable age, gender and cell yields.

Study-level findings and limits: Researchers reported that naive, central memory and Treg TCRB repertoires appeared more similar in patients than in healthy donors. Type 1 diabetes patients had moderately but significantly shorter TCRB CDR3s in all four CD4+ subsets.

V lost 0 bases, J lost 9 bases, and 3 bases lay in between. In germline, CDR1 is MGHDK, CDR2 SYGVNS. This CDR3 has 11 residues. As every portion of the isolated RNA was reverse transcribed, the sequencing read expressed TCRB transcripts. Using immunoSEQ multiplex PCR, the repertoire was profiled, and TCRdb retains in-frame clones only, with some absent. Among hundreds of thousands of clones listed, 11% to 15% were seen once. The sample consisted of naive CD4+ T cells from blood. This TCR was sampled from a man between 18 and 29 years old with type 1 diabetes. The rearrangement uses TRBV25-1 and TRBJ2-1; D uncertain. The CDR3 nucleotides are TGTGCCAGCAGTGAATATGCTGAGCAGTTCTTC. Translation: CASSEYAEQFF.